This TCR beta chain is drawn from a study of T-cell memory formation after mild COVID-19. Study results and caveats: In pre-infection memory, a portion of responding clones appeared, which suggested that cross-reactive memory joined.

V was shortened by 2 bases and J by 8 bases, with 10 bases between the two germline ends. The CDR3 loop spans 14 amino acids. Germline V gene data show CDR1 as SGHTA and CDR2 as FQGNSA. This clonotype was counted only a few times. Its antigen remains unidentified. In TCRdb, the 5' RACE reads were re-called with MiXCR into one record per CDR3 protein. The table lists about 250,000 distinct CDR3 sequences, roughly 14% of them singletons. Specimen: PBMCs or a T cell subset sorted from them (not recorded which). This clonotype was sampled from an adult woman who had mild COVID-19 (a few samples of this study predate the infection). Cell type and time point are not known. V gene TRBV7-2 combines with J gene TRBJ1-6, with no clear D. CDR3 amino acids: CASSLQTSHSPLHF. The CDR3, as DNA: TGTGCCAGCAGCTTACAGACCAGCCATTCACCCCTCCACTTT.